These 15 T cell receptor beta chains came from one sample sequenced in a study of blood T cell repertoires in COVID-19. The repertoire was sequenced with immunoSEQ multiplex PCR; TCRdb's copy has only in-frame clones and lacks some. The sample includes a few hundred thousand clones, approximately 83% seen only once; the top ten take around 7%. The sequencing sample was made of peripheral blood. The source of these receptors is a woman aged 45 to 65 with acute or convalescent COVID-19.

V and J are TRBV6-5 and TRBJ2-2; the D gene is possibly TRBD1 (5 bases). Trimming removed 4 bases at V and 1 base at J, with 7 bases between. Looked up from germline, CDR1 is MNHEY and CDR2 is SVGAGI. The length of the CDR3 is 14 residues. The CDR3 region has the DNA TGTGCCAGCAGTTTGCAGGGGAACACCGGGGAGCTGTTTTTT. The encoded protein is CASSLQGNTGELFF.

This chain joins TRBV19 and TRBJ1-5; 7 bases line up with TRBD1. This CDR3 comprises 17 residues. V dropped 7 bases and J dropped 4; count of bases not matched to a gene: 16. The germline V gene has CDR1 LNHDA and CDR2 SQIVND (reference sequence). CDR3: CASTKRGQGVLNQPQHF. The CDR3 DNA reads as TGTGCCAGTACCAAACGAGGCCAGGGGGTGCTTAATCAGCCCCAGCATTTT.

The V call is TRBV4-1, the J call TRBJ1-5, with 7 nucleotides matching TRBD1. This CDR3 spans 14 amino acids. Unmatched junction bases numbered 11, after V lost 4 bases and J lost 11 bases. The germline V gene encodes CDR1 MGHRA and CDR2 YSYEKL. This CDR3 reads CASSLETGIGAQHF. The CDR3 DNA reads TGCGCCAGCAGCCTAGAGACAGGGATCGGTGCCCAGCATTTT.

The V gene is TRBV6-5, the J gene TRBJ2-2, with D perhaps matching TRBD1 (5 bases). Germline-derived CDR1 and CDR2 are MNHEY and SVGAGI. This CDR3 has 15 residues. Trimming stripped 6 bases from V and 6 bases from J, with 17 bases between. CDR3 loop: CASRLDSSRSGELFF. DNA for the CDR3: TGTGCCAGCAGGTTAGACAGCTCCCGATCCGGGGAGCTGTTTTTT.

CDR3 sequence reads: CASSQTPSAGANVLTF. Written as DNA, the CDR3 is TGCGCCAGCAGTCAGACTCCATCAGCTGGGGCCAACGTCCTGACTTTC. V gene TRBV5-1 combines with J gene TRBJ2-6; no clear D. This CDR3 is 16 amino acids long. The V gene lost 5 bases and the J gene lost 2 bases, with 14 bases spanning the gap. The germline CDR1 and CDR2 sequences are SGHRS and YFSETQ. The full variable domain, in which reference TRBV5-1 and TRBJ2-6 provide the parts outside the CDR3, is KAGVTQTPRYLIKTRGQQVTLSCSPISGHRSVSWYQQTPGQGLQFLFEYFSETQRNKGNFPGRFSGRQFSNSRSEMNVSTLELGDSALYLCASSQTPSAGANVLTFGAGSRLTVL.

The gene calls are TRBV12-5 and TRBJ2-5; possible D gene TRBD1, 6 bases. Germline assignment: CDR1 LGHNT and CDR2 FRNRAP. The ends were cut back, 6 bases at V and 2 bases at J, with 13 bases in the middle. This CDR3 contains 14 residues. CDR3 in DNA: TGTGCTAGTGGACTGGGACACGAGCAAGAGACCCAGTACTTC. It translates to CASGLGHEQETQYF.

The chain carries TRBV19 and TRBJ2-6; 8 nucleotides match TRBD1. Losses at the gene ends were 7 bases for V and 6 bases for J; bases not matched to a gene: 17. Germline CDR1 LNHDA, CDR2 SQIVND (reference sequence). This CDR3 contains 18 residues. This CDR3 reads CASMGGPGTGMEANVLTF. The CDR3 DNA sequence: TGTGCCAGTATGGGGGGTCCTGGGACAGGTATGGAGGCCAACGTCCTGACTTTC.

The V call is TRBV7-2, the J call TRBJ1-6, with 9 bases identical to TRBD1. Trimming removed 4 bases from V and 7 bases from J; junction bases left unmatched: 5. The CDR3 loop spans 15 amino acids. The germline gives CDR1 SGHTA, CDR2 FQGNSA. The CDR3 sequence is CASSWDRDGNSPLHF. CDR3 bases: TGTGCCAGCAGCTGGGACAGGGACGGAAATTCACCCCTCCACTTT.

This clone has a handful of counts. This chain joins TRBV6-1 and TRBJ1-2; D unclear. V was trimmed by 3 bases and J by 4 bases, leaving 12 bases between them. Germline values: CDR1 MNHNS, CDR2 SASEGT. The CDR3 length is 14 residues. The CDR3 spells CASSDRGTSYGYTF. In DNA form, the CDR3 reads TGTGCCAGCAGTGACCGGGGAACGAGCTATGGCTACACCTTC.

The chain links TRBV9 to TRBJ1-4; D uncertain. Per germline, CDR1 SGDLS and CDR2 YYNGEE. V was trimmed by 0 bases and J by 5 bases, leaving 5 bases between them. The CDR3 has 13 amino acids. As DNA, the CDR3 is TGTGCCAGCAGCGTAGCGGTCAATGAAAAACTGTTTTTT. Translated, it gives CASSVAVNEKLFF.

The rearrangement uses TRBV7-8 and TRBJ1-2, with 9 bases lining up with TRBD1. This CDR3 has 17 amino acids. CDR1 is SGHVS and CDR2 is FQNEAQ in the germline V gene. J was trimmed by 0 bases and V by 1 base; bases with no gene match: 6. Here the CDR3 reads CASSLVWDRAANYGYTF. The CDR3 coding sequence is TGTGCCAGCAGCTTAGTTTGGGACAGGGCTGCTAACTATGGCTACACCTTC.

This clone was seen only once. The chain carries TRBV28 and TRBJ2-7; 10 nucleotides agree with TRBD1. Per germline, CDR1 MDHEN and CDR2 SYDVKM. This CDR3 region has 15 residues. V lost 6 bases to trimming and J lost 6 bases; unmatched junction nucleotides: 11. CDR3 DNA: TGTGCCAGCAGCTCTTCCGGGACAGGGGAAAGCGAGCAGTACTTC. Translation gives CASSSSGTGESEQYF.

The rearrangement joins TRBV15 to TRBJ1-5; 8 bases are shared with TRBD1. The germline V gene has CDR1 LNHNV and CDR2 YYDKDF (reference sequence). The CDR3 is 14 amino acids. Trimming took 0 bases from V and 6 from J; bases not matched to a gene: 1. As DNA, the CDR3 is TGTGCCACCAGCAGAGAACAGGGGGTTCAGCCCCAGCATTTT. Amino acid sequence: CATSREQGVQPQHF.

The J gene is TRBJ1-1, the V gene TRBV9; unclear D gene. V was cut by 6 bases and J by 1 base, with 13 bases left in between. The CDR3 covers 14 residues. CDR1 is SGDLS and CDR2 is YYNGEE in the germline V gene. The chain's CDR3 is CASNRGERNTEAFF. CDR3 sequence (DNA): TGTGCCAGCAACCGCGGGGAACGGAACACTGAAGCTTTCTTT.

This clone has more than one count but fewer than ten. J is TRBJ2-7 and V is TRBV3-1 (or the pseudogene TRBV3-2); 9 bases line up with TRBD2. Germline V gene data show CDR1 as LGHDT and CDR2 as YNNKEL (reference sequence). Unmatched junction bases numbered 6, after V lost 0 bases and J lost 6 bases. The CDR3 length is 15 residues. The CDR3 reads CASSQDGSGSPEQYF. CDR3 sequence (DNA): TGTGCCAGCAGCCAAGACGGTAGCGGGAGTCCCGAGCAGTACTTC.